This TCR beta chain was profiled in a study of T cell repertoires in cytomegalovirus infection (dated by TCRdb to between 2018 and 2020). In terms of the full investigation: Alongside well-studied HLA-B-restricted epitopes, the peptide stimulations were aimed at recently identified HLA-C-restricted CMV epitopes, whose presentation resists viral immunomodulation. Because public TCR beta signatures pointed to carriage of CMV infection together with the matching HLA type, the HLA type of each donor mattered for the analysis. Broader findings and caveats from the paper: The ex vivo response was dominated by HLA-C-restricted CMV-specific TCR beta clonotypes, and the single most frequent clonotype in two of eight donors was supplied by these HLA-C-restricted clonotypes. Carriers of CMV infection plus the relevant HLA type were discriminated by the cumulative frequency of public TCR beta family members in the study cohort and in an independent roughly 370-donor cohort.

As concerns this clonotype: The antigen this receptor binds is unknown. Base qualities are not at hand, and no much larger clone is one base apart.

As encoded in the germline V gene (reference sequence), CDR1 is MNHEY while CDR2 is SMNVEV. The CDR3 starts with the cysteine, ends with the phenylalanine, and has 9 residues. Only the CDR3 portion is preserved as DNA: 27 bases, with reading frame beginning at the first base. At the junction V is shortened by 11 bases and J by 4 bases, with 6 bases in between. The intended sense of this specimen's treatment or condition label: in vitro stimulation with specific CMV peptide epitopes to enrich CMV-specific T cells. TCRdb names Illumina HiSeq 1500 as the instrument used. Using fastp trimming at Q25 and MiXCR clonotype assembly, TCRdb reanalyzed the public sequencing data and kept in-frame beta chains. When rows share a CDR3 protein, they turn into one entry using the most common DNA and genes. Across this sample there are 40,000 to 60,000 distinct CDR3 sequences, with over 20% seen only once. The top ten clones comprise roughly 89% of the sample.

The sequencing used CD8+ T cells from cultured PBMCs, collected from culture after CMV antigen stimulation. The chain is encoded by TRBV27 joined to TRBJ2-7, with no D gene named confidently. The TCR sequence derives from a human donor in good health (CMV status not recorded). Some clones in this sample may be carry-over from other donors' samples. Here the CDR3 is given as CAVGYEQYF. The sequenced DNA: TGTGCCGTGGGGTACGAGCAGTACTTC.